This T cell receptor (beta chain) came from a study of cytomegalovirus exposure and HLA in healthy donors. Study background: As an earlier analysis found, roughly 180 million T cells yielded 90 million to 140 million unique TCR beta sequences. Findings and caveats of the study: V- and J-gene trimming of TCR beta was linked (in a later analysis) to a missense DCLRE1C variant. With high specificity and sensitivity, the classifier reportedly diagnosed cytomegalovirus status.

With respect to this clone: Its matching antigen is unknown.

This PCR relied on a set of 60 Vbeta primers and 13 Jbeta primers. Assay used: immunoSEQ multiplex PCR; TCRdb lists only in-frame clones, some missing. This table holds 190,000 or so clones, roughly four fifths found once. Germline CDR1 reads SNHLY; CDR2 reads FYNNEI. The CDR3 loop spans 15 amino acids. Trimming cost V 6 bases and J 10 bases; bases outside gene matches: 11. This clonotype originated in a woman between 50 and 59 years old in good health and CMV-seropositive. The material sequenced was PBMCs. The chain is built from TRBV2 and TRBJ2-1, with 11 bases matching TRBD2. The CDR3 is CASRAGSGGVGEQFF. In nucleotides, the CDR3 is TGTGCCAGCAGGGCAGGTAGCGGGGGGGTTGGGGAGCAGTTCTTC.